These 21 T cell receptor beta chains were sequenced from one sample in a study of CD8 T cells in Susac syndrome. Random hexamers were used to reverse transcribe an amount of roughly 0.45 to 1 ug RNA. MiXCR, run by TCRdb on the immunoSEQ multiplex PCR reads, gives a single entry per CDR3 protein. The sample includes over 120,000 distinct CDR3 sequences, roughly 94% seen only once; the top ten take 0.13% to 0.15%. Input material: CD4+ T cells from PBMCs. The source of these receptors is a human donor with Susac syndrome.

The chain employs TRBV24-1 and TRBJ2-4; 9 bases map to TRBD1. V lost 4 bases to trimming and J lost 4 bases; unmatched junction nucleotides: 4. CDR1 and CDR2 (germline): KGHDR, SFDVKD. The CDR3 is 15 residues long. The DNA of the CDR3 is TGTGCCACCAGTGACCCTGGACAGGGGAAAAACATTCAGTACTTC. Translated: CATSDPGQGKNIQYF.

V is TRBV5-1 and J is TRBJ2-7, with TRBD1 as a possible D gene (5 bases). Germline CDR1 reads SGHRS; CDR2 reads YFSETQ. V gave up 3 bases and J gave up 3 bases, with 10 bases separating them. The CDR3 totals 13 residues. CDR3 coding DNA: TGCGCCAGCAGCTCAACTCAGGGCTACGAGCAGTACTTC. Its protein is CASSSTQGYEQYF.

The chain uses TRBV19 and TRBJ1-5; 12 bases map to TRBD1. This CDR3 has 16 residues. The germline V gene encodes CDR1 LNHDA and CDR2 SQIVND (reference sequence). The V and J ends lost 3 bases and 5 bases, in that order; junction bases with no gene match: 5. The chain's CDR3 is CASSIIGTGGDQPQHF. The CDR3 bases are TGTGCCAGTAGTATTATCGGGACAGGGGGCGATCAGCCCCAGCATTTT.

The rearrangement uses TRBV25-1 and TRBJ2-1; 14 nucleotides match TRBD2. The CDR3 is 15 amino acids. Trimming took 1 base from V and 13 from J; bases not matched to a gene: 6. Germline values: CDR1 MGHDK, CDR2 SYGVNS. DNA for the CDR3: TGTGCCAGCAGTGAATCCCGACTAGCGGGAGGGCCTCAGTTCTTC. Its translation is CASSESRLAGGPQFF. Combining the CDR3 with reference TRBV25-1 and TRBJ2-1 gives the whole variable domain EADIYQTPRYLVIGTGKKITLECSQTMGHDKMYWYQQDPGMELHLIHYSYGVNSTEKGDLSSESTVSRIRTEHFPLTLESARPSHTSQYLCASSESRLAGGPQFFGPGTRLTVL.

CDR3 region: CASSRQPAGGMYEQFF. CDR3 nucleotides: TGTGCCAGCAGCCGACAGCCGGCCGGGGGGATGTATGAGCAGTTCTTC. V usage is TRBV12-3 or TRBV12-4 and J usage is TRBJ2-1, with 7 bases matching TRBD2. After removal of 6 bases from V and 8 bases from J, the junction contained 16 bases not matched to a gene. The CDR3 contains 16 residues.

In this sample, this clonotype turned up a few times. V usage is TRBV12-3 or TRBV12-4 and J usage is TRBJ2-1; TRBD2 aligns across 11 bases. V was clipped by 5 bases and J by 3 bases; unmatched bases: 3. CDR3 length: 15 amino acids. In DNA form, the CDR3 reads TGTGCCAGCAGTCCTAGCGGGGGGAACTACAATGAGCAGTTCTTC. Its protein product is CASSPSGGNYNEQFF.

The CDR3 DNA reads as TGTGCCAGCTCACACGGGACAAGTGGGGACATTCAGTACTTC. Protein product: CASSHGTSGDIQYF. The chain couples TRBV18 to TRBJ2-4; tentatively, D is TRBD1 (6 bases). The germline V and J ends were trimmed by 4 bases and 8 bases, with 15 bases remaining between them. CDR1 is KGHSH and CDR2 is LQKENI in the germline V gene. This CDR3 has 14 amino acids.

This chain connects TRBV10-3 to TRBJ2-6; D possibly corresponds to TRBD1 (6 bases). The germline V gene encodes CDR1 ENHRY and CDR2 SYGVKD. The germline V and J ends were trimmed by 4 bases and 1 base, with 17 bases remaining between them. The CDR3 consists of 18 residues. The CDR3 DNA sequence: TGTGCCATCAGTGGCCGGGACACCAACCAATCTGGGGCCAACGTCCTGACTTTC. Amino acids: CAISGRDTNQSGANVLTF.

The CDR3 bases are TGTGCCAGCAGTAAGACCGGTCGCGTTAATCAGCCCCAGCATTTT. Amino acids: CASSKTGRVNQPQHF. The J gene is TRBJ1-5, the V gene TRBV6-4; D remains ambiguous. The germline CDR1 and CDR2 sequences are MRHNA and SNTAGT. The V end was cut by 5 bases, the J end by 4 bases, with 15 bases between. The CDR3 totals 15 residues.

The V and J genes are TRBV30 and TRBJ1-2; unclear D gene. The CDR3 is 15 residues long. CDR1 and CDR2 from the germline V gene are GTSNPN and SVGIG (reference sequence). The V end lost 3 bases, the J end lost 7 bases, and 21 bases lay between the germline ends. CDR3 loop: CAWRYDGSWGGGYTF. CDR3 in DNA: TGTGCCTGGAGATACGACGGATCTTGGGGAGGTGGCTACACCTTC.

This chain links TRBV14 with TRBJ1-2, with unresolved D. V was cut by 4 bases and J by 0 bases, with 3 bases left in between. This CDR3 is 12 amino acids long. Germline V gene sequence: CDR1 SGHDN, CDR2 FVKESK. The CDR3 spells CASSPPNYGYTF. The CDR3 coding sequence is TGTGCCAGCAGCCCCCCTAACTATGGCTACACCTTC.

This clonotype has only one observation. The chain has TRBV2 and TRBJ1-5, with TRBD1 as a possible D gene (5 bases). The CDR3 is 13 residues long. Germline CDR1 is SNHLY and CDR2 is FYNNEI. V dropped 6 bases and J dropped 6 bases, with 12 bases sitting between them. CDR3 region: CASRGLVGQPQHF. For the CDR3, the DNA is TGTGCCAGCAGGGGACTGGTCGGTCAGCCCCAGCATTTT.

The chain couples TRBV20-1 to TRBJ2-3; D is ambiguous. V lost 2 bases and J lost 2, with 14 bases in between. CDR1 is DFQATT and CDR2 is SNEGSKA in the germline V gene (reference sequence). CDR3 length equals 15 residues. The CDR3 DNA sequence: TGCAGTGCTAGATCGCGGAGTAGGTTCACAGATACGCAGTATTTT. This gives the protein CSARSRSRFTDTQYF.

This clonotype occurred once. The chain couples TRBV28 to TRBJ1-2; D remains ambiguous. Germline V CDR1 and CDR2: MDHEN, SYDVKM. This CDR3 is 13 amino acids long. Trimming removed 3 bases from V and 4 bases from J, with 9 bases in between. In DNA, the CDR3 is TGTGCCAGCAGTTTCCAAGACTCCTATGGCTACACCTTC. Translating gives CASSFQDSYGYTF.

This chain links TRBV7-3 with TRBJ2-5, with D hard to call. The CDR3 runs to 13 residues. With 1 base removed from V and 5 bases from J, the gap between germline ends came to 8 bases. Germline lookup yields CDR1 SGHTA and CDR2 FQGTGA. CDR3 region: CASSLRALETQYF. CDR3 sequence (DNA): TGTGCCAGCAGCTTAAGGGCCTTGGAGACCCAGTACTTC. The full variable domain, its missing parts supplied by reference TRBV7-3 and TRBJ2-5, is GAGVSQTPSNKVTEKGKYVELRCDPISGHTALYWYRQSLGQGPEFLIYFQGTGAADDSGLPNDRFFAVRPEGSVSTLKIQRTERGDSAVYLCASSLRALETQYFGPGTRLLVL.

V is TRBV30 and J is TRBJ1-2; no firm D call. CDR1 GTSNPN and CDR2 SVGIG come from the germline V gene (reference sequence). The CDR3 contains 11 residues. Trimming cost V 3 bases and J 3 bases, with 5 bases left between them. CDR3 sequence: CAWRDHYGYTF. CDR3 nucleotide sequence: TGTGCCTGGAGGGATCACTATGGCTACACCTTC. Drawing the rest from reference TRBV30 and TRBJ1-2, the complete variable domain is SQTIHQWPATLVQPVGSPLSLECTVEGTSNPNLYWYRQAAGRGLQLLFYSVGIGQISSEVPQNLSASRPQDRQFILSSKKLLLSDSGFYLCAWRDHYGYTFGSGTRLTVV.

J is TRBJ2-2 and V is TRBV28; D gene uncertain. V was pared by 3 bases and J by 7 bases, with 15 bases between. Per the germline V gene, CDR1 is MDHEN and CDR2 is SYDVKM. The CDR3 extends over 15 amino acids. This CDR3 is CASSFLGSRVGELFF. The CDR3 DNA reads TGTGCCAGCAGTTTCCTGGGCTCTCGGGTCGGGGAGCTGTTTTTT.

The V gene is TRBV7-3, the J gene TRBJ2-5; 7 positions agree with TRBD2. The V and J ends lost 3 bases and 3 bases, in that order; junction bases with no gene match: 7. Germline V gene lookup returns CDR1 SGHTA and CDR2 FQGTGA. This CDR3 contains 15 residues. CDR3 coding DNA: TGTGCCAGCAGCTTCAGACCGGGGGGTAAAGAGACCCAGTACTTC. Amino acid sequence: CASSFRPGGKETQYF.

This rearrangement joins TRBV7-2 to TRBJ2-1; D unclear. CDR3 length: 11 amino acids. V was clipped by 5 bases and J by 8 bases, with 7 bases between them. The germline V gene encodes CDR1 SGHTA and CDR2 FQGNSA. This chain's CDR3 is CASSAGDEQFF. CDR3 nucleotides: TGTGCCAGCAGCGCTGGGGATGAGCAGTTCTTC. The full variable domain, its missing parts supplied by reference TRBV7-2 and TRBJ2-1, is GAGVSQSPSNKVTEKGKDVELRCDPISGHTALYWYRQSLGQGLEFLIYFQGNSAPDKSGLPSDRFSAERTGGSVSTLTIQRTQQEDSAVYLCASSAGDEQFFGPGTRLTVL.

The V and J genes are TRBV27 and TRBJ2-7; the match to TRBD1 covers 10 bases. J gave up 5 bases and V 6 bases, and 7 bases lay outside the gene matches. In germline, CDR1 is MNHEY, CDR2 SMNVEV (reference sequence). The CDR3 length is 14 residues. In DNA, the CDR3 is TGTGCCAGCAGAGGGACAGGGGTTGTCCACGAGCAGTACTTC. Translating gives CASRGTGVVHEQYF.

The chain couples TRBV29-1 to TRBJ2-7; 14 positions agree with TRBD2. In germline, CDR1 is SQVTM, CDR2 ANQGSEA. Trimming took 2 bases from V and 6 from J; bases not matched to a gene: 6. The CDR3 sequence is 15 residues long. The CDR3 bases are TGCAGCGTTGAAAAGGGACTAGCGGGAGTAGGCGAGCAGTACTTC. It codes for CSVEKGLAGVGEQYF.